This entry describes one T cell receptor (beta chain). Its antigen is unidentified. CDR1 is SEHNR and CDR2 is FQNEAQ in the germline V gene (reference sequence). The CDR3 extends over 15 amino acids. The primer mix had 60 Vbeta and 13 Jbeta primers. Sequencing was performed with immunoSEQ multiplex PCR; in TCRdb, only in-frame clones are kept and a portion is missing. The repertoire includes around 140,000 clones, just under 85% of them detected once, and over 9.5% sits in the top ten. The data derive from a study of cytomegalovirus exposure and HLA in healthy donors. Study-wide findings and caveats: Follow-up analysis seemed to connect common viral pathogens with several of the most significant clusters identified. Cytomegalovirus-associated status was assigned to about 150 TCR beta chains.

The chain recombines TRBV7-9 with TRBJ2-5; D is possibly TRBD1 (6 bases). The end of the DNA aligns better with TRBJ2-7, so the J call may be wrong. Sequencing input: PBMCs. This receptor was identified in an older woman in good health and CMV-seropositive. CDR3 coding DNA: TGTGCCAGCAGCTTAATTTCAGGGGATCGCTACGAGCAGTACTTC. Its protein product is CASSLISGDRYEQYF.